This TCR beta chain originates from a study of beta chain features in type 1 diabetes. What was sequenced were expressed TCRB transcripts, since all of the isolated RNA had been reverse transcribed. About 3.6 million reads were obtained on average from naive, central memory and regulatory T cell samples. The protocol was immunoSEQ multiplex PCR, while the TCRdb copy is restricted to in-frame clones and leaves out a portion. The sample has hundreds of thousands of clones; roughly 13% are singletons. Overall study results and limits: For Type 1 diabetes patients, all four CD4+ subsets carried TCRB CDR3s that were moderately but significantly shorter. Within the patient group, naive, central memory and Treg TCRB repertoires appeared more similar to each other than within healthy donors.

CDR1 SGHNT and CDR2 YYREEE come from the germline V gene (reference sequence). This CDR3 region has 12 residues. The V and J ends lost 2 bases and 4 bases, in that order; junction bases with no gene match: 0. This clone has only a few counts. No antigen is known for it. The sequencing sample was made of naive CD4+ T cells from blood. The rearrangement joins TRBV5-4 to TRBJ2-7; 7 nucleotides align to TRBD1. This receptor was taken from a woman in her late teens or twenties with type 1 diabetes. This CDR3 reads CASSLQGYEQYF. The CDR3 nucleotides are TGTGCCAGCAGCTTACAGGGGTACGAGCAGTACTTC.